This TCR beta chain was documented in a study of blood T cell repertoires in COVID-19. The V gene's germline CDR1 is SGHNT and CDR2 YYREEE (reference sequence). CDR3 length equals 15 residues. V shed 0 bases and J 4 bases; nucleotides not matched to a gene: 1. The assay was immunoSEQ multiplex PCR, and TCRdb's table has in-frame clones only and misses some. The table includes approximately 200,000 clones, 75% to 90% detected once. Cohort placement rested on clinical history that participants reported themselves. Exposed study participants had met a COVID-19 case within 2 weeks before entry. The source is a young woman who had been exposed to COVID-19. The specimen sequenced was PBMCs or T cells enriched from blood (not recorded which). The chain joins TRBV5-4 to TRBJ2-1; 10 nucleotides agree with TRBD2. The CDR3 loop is CASSLDSGGYNEQFF. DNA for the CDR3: TGTGCCAGCAGCTTGGATAGCGGGGGGTACAATGAGCAGTTCTTC.